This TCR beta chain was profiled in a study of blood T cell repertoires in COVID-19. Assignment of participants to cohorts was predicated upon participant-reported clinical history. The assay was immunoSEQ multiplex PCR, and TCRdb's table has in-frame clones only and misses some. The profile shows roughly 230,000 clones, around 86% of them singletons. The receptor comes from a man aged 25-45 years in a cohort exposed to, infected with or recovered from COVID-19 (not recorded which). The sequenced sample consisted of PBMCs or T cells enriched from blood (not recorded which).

Here the CDR3 DNA reads TGCAGCGTTCCACAGGGCCGGGGCACTGACTATGGCTACACCTTC. Translation gives CSVPQGRGTDYGYTF. J is TRBJ1-2 and V is TRBV29-1; tentatively, D is TRBD1 (6 bases). Trimming pared 5 bases from V and 3 bases from J, leaving 19 bases between. The CDR3 runs to 15 residues. The V gene's germline CDR1 is SQVTM and CDR2 ANQGSEA. Complete variable domain (other parts from reference TRBV29-1 and TRBJ1-2): SAVISQKPSRDICQRGTSLTIQCQVDSQVTMMFWYRQQPGQSLTLIATANQGSEATYESGFVIDKFPISRPNLTFSTLTVSNMSPEDSSIYLCSVPQGRGTDYGYTFGSGTRLTVV.